This T cell receptor beta chain was captured in a study of blood T cell repertoires in COVID-19. Study as a whole: Both acute and convalescent COVID-19 samples were obtained from the United States, Italy and Spain. T cells, B-cell-depleted T cells, or PBMCs provided the cDNA or gDNA that served as material.

The trim removed 3 bases at V and 0 bases at J, leaving 18 bases unmatched. This CDR3 has 20 residues. Germline V gives CDR1 SNHLY, CDR2 FYNNEI. Sequencing was performed with immunoSEQ multiplex PCR; in TCRdb, only in-frame clones are kept and a portion is missing. The sample comprises fewer than 200,000 clones, under 85% of which are singletons, and 1% to 1.5% rests with the top ten. This clone appeared once. The clonotype comes from a man aged 55 to 70 who had recovered from COVID-19. This chain links TRBV2 with TRBJ2-3, with 7 positions matching TRBD1. The material sequenced was peripheral blood. The CDR3 DNA is TGTGCCAGCAGTGAGACTCTGGGACAGACTCGCTCCCCTAGCACAGATACGCAGTATTTT. This translates into CASSETLGQTRSPSTDTQYF.